This T cell receptor (beta chain) was captured in a study of neoadjuvant anti-PD-1 for oral cavity cancer. Regarding this clone: As yet, its antigen is unknown.

The germline V gene encodes CDR1 MGHRA and CDR2 YSYEKL. V was pared by 7 bases and J by 0 bases, with 10 bases between. The CDR3 length is 14 residues. Regarding the study as a whole: Only a few patients per response group were TCR-analyzed; validation needed. PBMC Gini-index clonality exceeded responders' in non-responders post-nivolumab.

The time point is: after neoadjuvant nivolumab, at surgical resection. Profiling relied on immunoSEQ multiplex PCR, and the TCRdb table lists in-frame clones only, not all of them. The sample carries tens of thousands of clones, approximately 87% recorded once. The genes are TRBV4-1 and TRBJ2-1; D gene uncertain. The material sequenced was PBMCs, taken after nivolumab (anti-PD-1) treatment. The sequence was collected from a person between 40 and 80 years old with oral cavity squamous cell carcinoma. CDR3 coding DNA: TGCGCCAGCACAACTCCCGGCTCCTACAATGAGCAGTTCTTC. It yields the protein CASTTPGSYNEQFF.